The 19 T cell receptor beta chains presented below share a single source sample, sequenced in a study of cytomegalovirus exposure and HLA in healthy donors. The PCR had 60 Vbeta and 13 Jbeta primers. Profiled with immunoSEQ multiplex PCR; TCRdb holds only in-frame clones, not every one. Found here are 150,000 to 200,000 clones, 55% to 65% of them singletons; the top ten hold 2.5% to 3%. Specimen: PBMCs. These receptor sequences come from a man aged 35-49 years in good health and CMV-seronegative.

This chain uses TRBV7-2 with TRBJ1-1, with D perhaps matching TRBD1 (5 bases). CDR1 and CDR2 from the germline V gene are SGHTA and FQGNSA. V lost 2 bases, J lost 5 bases, and 9 bases lay in between. The CDR3 length is 13 residues. The CDR3: CASSLRGKTEAFF. As DNA, the CDR3 is TGTGCCAGCAGCTTAAGGGGTAAAACTGAAGCTTTCTTT. The variable domain in full, completed from reference TRBV7-2 and TRBJ1-1, reads GAGVSQSPSNKVTEKGKDVELRCDPISGHTALYWYRQSLGQGLEFLIYFQGNSAPDKSGLPSDRFSAERTGGSVSTLTIQRTQQEDSAVYLCASSLRGKTEAFFGQGTRLTVV.

There are a few counts of this clone. This chain connects TRBV7-9 to TRBJ2-5, with 9 bases fitting TRBD1. Judging by the DNA end, TRBJ2-7 fits better; the J call may be wrong. This CDR3 has 14 amino acids. The germline CDR1 and CDR2 sequences are SEHNR and FQNEAQ (reference sequence). The CDR3 coding sequence is TGTGCCAGCAGCTCCGGGACAGGGACCTACGAGCAGTACTTC. Translated: CASSSGTGTYEQYF.

The chain combines TRBV4-2 with TRBJ1-1; perhaps TRBD1 as D (5 bases). V lost 6 bases and J 0 bases, leaving 14 bases between the germline ends. CDR3 length: 15 amino acids. CDR1 is LGHNA and CDR2 is YNFKEQ in the germline V gene. CDR3: CASRAQGFMNTEAFF. The CDR3 DNA reads TGTGCCAGCAGGGCCCAGGGTTTCATGAACACTGAAGCTTTCTTT.

There are a few counts of this clone. The genes are TRBV5-1 and TRBJ1-1; D uncertain. The CDR3 runs to 15 residues. The germline V gene has CDR1 SGHRS and CDR2 YFSETQ. The germline V and J ends were trimmed by 1 base and 4 bases, with 14 bases remaining between them. The CDR3 is CASSLWGTEGTEAFF. In nucleotides, the CDR3 is TGCGCCAGCAGCTTGTGGGGAACTGAGGGCACTGAAGCTTTCTTT.

The V and J genes are TRBV19 and TRBJ1-1, with 11 bases identical to TRBD1. Trimming cost V 6 bases and J 4 bases; bases outside gene matches: 7. Per germline, CDR1 LNHDA and CDR2 SQIVND (reference sequence). This CDR3 contains 15 residues. The CDR3 nucleotides read TGTGCCAGTAGCACCACCGGGACAGGGGGCACTGAAGCTTTCTTT. As protein: CASSTTGTGGTEAFF.

This chain joins TRBV7-3 and TRBJ2-3; tentative D call: TRBD2 (6 bases). The CDR3 is made up of 17 amino acids. The V end lost 4 bases, the J end lost 3 bases, and 20 bases lay between the germline ends. Germline-derived CDR1 and CDR2 are SGHTA and FQGTGA. This chain's CDR3 is CASSSLGTPWGTDTQYF. Here the CDR3 DNA reads TGTGCCAGCAGCTCCCTTGGGACTCCTTGGGGGACAGATACGCAGTATTTT.

In DNA, the CDR3 is TGTGCCAGCAGCTGGGCCGGGACTAGTGGGGAGACCCAGTACTTC. This sequence encodes CASSWAGTSGETQYF. The rearrangement uses TRBV7-6 and TRBJ2-5; 8 nucleotides match TRBD2. The CDR3 runs 15 residues. Germline CDR1 reads SGHVS; CDR2 reads FNYEAQ. V shed 4 bases, J shed 5 bases, and the junction held 9 bases outside the gene matches.

Only a few counts were recorded for this clone. The chain employs TRBV9 and TRBJ1-2; the match to TRBD1 covers 8 bases. Germline V gives CDR1 SGDLS, CDR2 YYNGEE. V lost 0 bases to trimming and J lost 7 bases; unmatched junction nucleotides: 5. CDR3 length: 14 residues. The CDR3, as DNA: TGTGCCAGCAGCGTAGCTGCGACAGGGGTTGGCTACACCTTC. Translation gives CASSVAATGVGYTF.

This chain links TRBV2 with TRBJ2-3; 10 nucleotides agree with TRBD1. Germline V gene sequence: CDR1 SNHLY, CDR2 FYNNEI. Unmatched junction bases numbered 5, after V lost 7 bases and J lost 1 base. The CDR3 runs 15 residues. In nucleotides, the CDR3 is TGTGCCAGCACCCAGGGACAGGGGCGCACAGATACGCAGTATTTT. Translated, it gives CASTQGQGRTDTQYF.

The V call is TRBV28, the J call TRBJ2-1; 11 positions agree with TRBD1. Germline CDR1 MDHEN, CDR2 SYDVKM. This CDR3 region has 15 residues. V trimming: 7 bases; J trimming: 7 bases; junction bases outside the gene matches: 9. CDR3 in amino acids: CASTTGTGGFNEQFF. The CDR3 DNA is TGTGCCAGCACAACCGGGACAGGGGGATTTAATGAGCAGTTCTTC.

The chain has TRBV28 and TRBJ1-2; TRBD1 is a possible D gene (5 bases). The CDR3 spans 12 residues. Germline V lookup: CDR1 MDHEN, CDR2 SYDVKM. V dropped 6 bases and J dropped 4 bases, with 9 bases sitting between them. The CDR3 here is CASSTDSYGYTF. The CDR3 DNA follows: TGTGCCAGCAGCACCGACAGCTATGGCTACACCTTC.

This clone was found a few times. This chain uses TRBV5-4 with TRBJ2-7; TRBD2 is a possible D gene (6 bases). V dropped 4 bases and J dropped 3 bases, with 14 bases sitting between them. From germline, CDR1 is SGHNT and CDR2 YYREEE (reference sequence). The CDR3 runs 14 residues. This CDR3 is CASSDGGAGYEQYF. CDR3 in DNA: TGTGCCAGCAGCGACGGAGGGGCGGGCTACGAGCAGTACTTC. The full variable domain, its missing parts supplied by reference TRBV5-4 and TRBJ2-7, is ETGVTQSPTHLIKTRGQQVTLRCSSQSGHNTVSWYQQALGQGPQFIFQYYREEENGRGNFPPRFSGLQFPNYSSELNVNALELDDSALYLCASSDGGAGYEQYFGPGTRLTVT.

The chain joins TRBV18 to TRBJ1-5; D is unresolved. The CDR3 is 12 residues long. Trimming cost V 2 bases and J 8 bases, with 7 bases left between them. Germline V gene sequence: CDR1 KGHSH, CDR2 LQKENI. The CDR3 coding sequence is TGTGCCAGCTCACCAGACCAGGAGCCCCAGCATTTT. Translated: CASSPDQEPQHF.

This sequence joins TRBV4-3 and TRBJ1-5; D unresolved. This CDR3 has 13 amino acids. Germline CDR1 and CDR2: LGHNA and YSLEER. V gave up 1 base and J gave up 5 bases, with 6 bases separating them. This chain's CDR3 is CASSQGVYQPQHF. The CDR3 nucleotides read TGCGCCAGCAGCCAAGGAGTATATCAGCCCCAGCATTTT.

V gene TRBV6-1 combines with J gene TRBJ2-3, with TRBD1 matching over 9 bases. The CDR3 covers 16 residues. Germline lookup yields CDR1 MNHNS and CDR2 SASEGT. Germline trimming cut 5 bases from V and 2 bases from J; bases unmatched to any gene: 8. CDR3 amino acids: CASSKGGQGFTDTQYF. DNA of the CDR3: TGTGCCAGCAGTAAAGGGGGACAGGGCTTCACAGATACGCAGTATTTT.

The rearrangement uses TRBV4-1 and TRBJ2-2; 10 bases are a match to TRBD1. The CDR3 is 18 amino acids. The ends lost 1 base at V and 2 bases at J; junction bases unmatched: 7. Germline CDR1 reads MGHRA; CDR2 reads YSYEKL. The CDR3 DNA reads as TGCGCCAGCAGCCAAGGACGACAGGGGGCAATAAACACCGGGGAGCTGTTTTTT. It is translated as CASSQGRQGAINTGELFF.

The chain joins TRBV5-6 to TRBJ1-4; D might be TRBD1 (6 bases). V was clipped by 4 bases and J by 8 bases, with 15 bases between them. The CDR3 is 14 residues long. Germline V lookup: CDR1 SGHDT, CDR2 YYEEEE. This CDR3 reads CASSVRGGEEKLFF. CDR3 nucleotides: TGTGCCAGCAGCGTACGGGGGGGCGAGGAAAAACTGTTTTTT.

V and J are TRBV5-1 and TRBJ2-5; a possible D gene is TRBD2 (6 bases). CDR1 and CDR2 from the germline V gene are SGHRS and YFSETQ. Trimming left V 0 bases short and J 1 base short, with 10 bases between. There are 15 residues in the CDR3. The CDR3, as DNA: TGCGCCAGCAGCTTGGCCGGGGGAAGCCAAGAGACCCAGTACTTC. Encoded protein: CASSLAGGSQETQYF.

J is TRBJ2-5 and V is TRBV6-5; D is perhaps TRBD1 (6 bases). Looked up from germline, CDR1 is MNHEY and CDR2 is SVGAGI. V shed 3 bases and J shed 4 bases, with 15 bases lying between them. The length of the CDR3 is 15 residues. CDR3 residues: CASSYTREGGETQYF. The CDR3 bases are TGTGCCAGCAGTTATACCCGGGAAGGGGGAGAGACCCAGTACTTC.